This T cell receptor (beta chain) was obtained from a study of beta chain features in type 1 diabetes. Findings and caveats of the study: There were fewer insertions and more deletions at the VDJ junctions of type 1 diabetes patients.

Germline assignment: CDR1 SGDLS and CDR2 YYNGEE. CDR3 size: 13 residues. V gave up 1 base and J gave up 4 bases, with 8 bases separating them. All of the isolated RNA was reverse transcribed, so expressed TCRB transcripts were sequenced. The assay was immunoSEQ multiplex PCR, and TCRdb's table has in-frame clones only and misses some. This table holds hundreds of thousands of clones, roughly 15% found once. In this sample, this clone turned up a few times. Its target is not known. The same CDR3 also results from other DNA sequences found in this sample. Post-sort purity exceeded 98% for all sorted populations.

What was sequenced was naive CD4+ T cells from blood. This rearrangement joins TRBV9 to TRBJ1-1, with D unresolved. This receptor was identified in a man aged 18 to 29 in good health. The CDR3 sequence: CASSVYGGTEAFF. CDR3 nucleotides: TGTGCCAGCAGCGTATATGGTGGCACTGAAGCTTTCTTT.